This entry features one T cell receptor (beta chain) sequence. This sample was included in a study of blood T cell repertoires in COVID-19. Germline CDR1 and CDR2: KGHSH and LQKENI. V shed 6 bases and J shed 4 bases, with 18 bases lying between them. The CDR3 is 15 amino acids. TCRdb keeps only in-frame clones here, not all; method: immunoSEQ multiplex PCR. The table shows 200,000 to 250,000 clones, with 70% to 90% occurring only once. The chain couples TRBV18 to TRBJ1-2; D uncertain. This clonotype originated in a man aged 25 to 40 with COVID-19, enrolled during active disease. The sample taken for sequencing was peripheral blood. CDR3 in DNA: TGTGCCAGCTCCTCGGAGACGGAGTCTGGCTATGGCTACACCTTC. Protein product: CASSSETESGYGYTF.